The 22 T cell receptor beta chains given below trace back to one sample, sequenced in a study of control samples from healthy donors and cancer patients. Only in-frame clones appear in the TCRdb table, and some are missing; sequencing was by immunoSEQ multiplex PCR. The table records around 67,000 clones, about 92% of them present only once. Sequenced: PBMCs. All receptors derive from a man in his sixties with colorectal cancer.

The chain joins TRBV2 to TRBJ2-7; 8 positions agree with TRBD2. V lost 0 bases and J lost 0; bases outside the gene matches: 7. This CDR3 contains 17 residues. Germline V lookup: CDR1 SNHLY, CDR2 FYNNEI. For the CDR3, the DNA is TGTGCCAGCAGTGAAGCCGGCGGGGGGTCGAGCTCCTACGAGCAGTACTTC. Translated, it gives CASSEAGGGSSSYEQYF.

The chain uses TRBV27 and TRBJ2-5, with D perhaps assigned TRBD1 or TRBD2 (5 bases each). The CDR3 has 16 residues. Trimming removed 4 bases at V and 5 bases at J, with 20 bases between. CDR1 is MNHEY, CDR2 SMNVEV, per germline (reference sequence). Here the CDR3 DNA reads TGTGCCAGCAGTTGGGGTGGGGGATCTGGATTGGAGACCCAGTACTTC. It specifies CASSWGGGSGLETQYF.

This chain joins TRBV12-3 or TRBV12-4 and TRBJ2-2; D may match TRBD1 or TRBD2 (6 bases each). CDR3 length: 13 amino acids. V was clipped by 6 bases and J by 9 bases, with 14 bases between them. The CDR3 bases are TGTGCCAGCAGCCAGCCGGGGGCCTGGGAGCTGTTTTTT. This translates into CASSQPGAWELFF.

This clone occurred once. The chain has TRBV3-1 (or the pseudogene TRBV3-2) and TRBJ2-3; D is unclear. The CDR3 length is 16 residues. V lost 1 base and J lost 1, with 12 bases in between. The V gene's germline CDR1 is LGHDT and CDR2 YNNKEL (reference sequence). CDR3 residues: CASSQVRTLGTDTQYF. The CDR3 DNA reads TGTGCCAGCAGCCAAGTTAGAACTTTGGGCACAGATACGCAGTATTTT.

V usage is TRBV7-9 and J usage is TRBJ1-3, with unresolved D. Germline lookup yields CDR1 SEHNR and CDR2 FQNEAQ (reference sequence). This CDR3 contains 14 residues. The V end was cut by 1 base, the J end by 0 bases, with 4 bases between. DNA of the CDR3: TGTGCCAGCAGCTTAGGAGCCTCTGGAAACACCATATATTTT. Protein: CASSLGASGNTIYF.

The rearrangement links TRBV4-3 to TRBJ2-6; no clear D. The CDR3 length is 16 residues. Trimming removed 0 bases from V and 0 bases from J, with 6 bases in between. In germline, CDR1 is LGHNA, CDR2 YSLEER. CDR3 loop: CASSQDLGSGANVLTF. The CDR3, as DNA: TGCGCCAGCAGCCAAGACTTGGGCTCTGGGGCCAACGTCCTGACTTTC.

The rearrangement links TRBV5-1 to TRBJ1-1; 7 bases match TRBD1. The CDR3 extends over 16 amino acids. Trimming cost V 2 bases and J 3 bases; bases outside gene matches: 10. In germline, CDR1 is SGHRS, CDR2 YFSETQ. The CDR3 DNA reads TGCGCCAGCAGCTTTGCCGGGACAGATTCCTACACTGAAGCTTTCTTT. Translated, it gives CASSFAGTDSYTEAFF.

The chain links TRBV4-2 to TRBJ1-3; no definite D call. V lost 4 bases, J lost 0 bases, and 7 bases lay in between. Looked up from germline, CDR1 is LGHNA and CDR2 is YNFKEQ. The length of the CDR3 is 14 residues. CDR3 bases: TGTGCCAGCAGCCGTGAGGGCTCTGGAAACACCATATATTTT. Translated, it gives CASSREGSGNTIYF.

The V gene is TRBV27, the J gene TRBJ2-5; the D call may be TRBD1 or TRBD2 (6 bases each). The CDR3 is 13 residues long. Trimming cost V 6 bases and J 5 bases, with 13 bases left between them. Germline assignment: CDR1 MNHEY and CDR2 SMNVEV (reference sequence). The DNA of the CDR3 is TGTGCCAGCAGGGGGGGCCGAGGTGAGACCCAGTACTTC. Its translation is CASRGGRGETQYF.

The CDR3 loop is CASSSAGTGFGELFF. The CDR3 bases are TGTGCCAGCAGTTCTGCCGGGACAGGGTTCGGGGAGCTGTTTTTT. The chain has TRBV28 and TRBJ2-2; TRBD1 aligns across 9 bases. This CDR3 has 15 amino acids. The junction had 7 bases not matched to a gene; V was cut back by 4 bases and J by 7 bases. Germline V gene data show CDR1 as MDHEN and CDR2 as SYDVKM.

Only one count was recorded for this clone. The V call is TRBV5-1, the J call TRBJ2-5; weak D call: TRBD1 (6 bases). Deletions cut 4 bases from V and 5 bases from J, with 18 bases between. The V gene's germline CDR1 is SGHRS and CDR2 YFSETQ. This CDR3 has 15 residues. In nucleotides, the CDR3 is TGCGCCAGCAGCAAATACCCACAGGGTAGGGAGACCCAGTACTTC. Translated, it gives CASSKYPQGRETQYF.

This rearrangement joins TRBV7-9 to TRBJ1-1; no firm D call. Trimming took 1 base from V and 10 from J, leaving 13 bases between them. This CDR3 region has 13 residues. Germline V CDR1 and CDR2: SEHNR, FQNEAQ (reference sequence). DNA of the CDR3: TGTGCCAGCAGCTTAGATGCTTCTGGCCCAGCTTTCTTT. Its translation is CASSLDASGPAFF.

The rearrangement joins TRBV7-8 to TRBJ1-5; D unresolved. From germline, CDR1 is SGHVS and CDR2 FQNEAQ. Trimming left V 5 bases short and J 0 bases short, with 11 bases between. CDR3 length: 15 residues. CDR3 protein: CASSPQTDSNQPQHF. In DNA form, the CDR3 reads TGTGCCAGCAGCCCTCAGACGGATAGCAATCAGCCCCAGCATTTT.

The V call is TRBV6-2 or TRBV6-3, the J call TRBJ2-5; 9 nucleotides line up with TRBD1. The V segment lost 1 base and the J segment 2 bases; nucleotides outside the gene matches: 5. There are 16 residues in the CDR3. Germline V gene data show CDR1 as MNHEY and CDR2 as SVGEGT. DNA of the CDR3: TGTGCCAGCAGTTACTGGGGGACAGGGAGTCAAGAGACCCAGTACTTC. Translating gives CASSYWGTGSQETQYF.

This chain links TRBV28 with TRBJ1-3; D is uncertain. Deletions cut 6 bases from V and 13 bases from J, with 19 bases between. Germline V gene sequence: CDR1 MDHEN, CDR2 SYDVKM. The CDR3 spans 13 residues. This CDR3 is CASSSRTPPTIYF. The CDR3 coding sequence is TGTGCCAGCAGCTCCCGGACTCCTCCGACTATATATTTT.

The gene calls are TRBV7-3 and TRBJ2-1, with 10 bases identical to TRBD1. This CDR3 is built from 18 residues. V dropped 0 bases and J dropped 7; count of bases not matched to a gene: 12. CDR1 is SGHTA, CDR2 FQGTGA, per germline. DNA for the CDR3: TGTGCCAGCAGCTTAACGGTCTGGGGACAGGGGTTTCGGAATGAGCAGTTCTTC. It yields the protein CASSLTVWGQGFRNEQFF.

To note about this clone: The junction differs from germline at one of its ends, possibly a read error. The chain recombines TRBV9 with TRBJ1-1; D unclear. The CDR3 is 14 amino acids. Germline CDR1 reads SGDLS; CDR2 reads YYNGEE. This chain's CDR3 is CASSVGEGNPEAFF. For the CDR3, the DNA is TGTGCCAGCAGCGTAGGGGAAGGGAACCCTGAAGCTTTCTTT.

This rearrangement joins TRBV7-9 to TRBJ1-1; TRBD1 is a possible D gene (5 bases). With 4 bases removed from V and 0 bases from J, the gap between germline ends came to 12 bases. Germline lookup yields CDR1 SEHNR and CDR2 FQNEAQ (reference sequence). The CDR3 is made up of 15 amino acids. The CDR3 sequence is CASSSRRAMNTEAFF. CDR3 DNA sequence: TGTGCCAGCAGCTCCCGCAGGGCCATGAACACTGAAGCTTTCTTT.

This chain uses TRBV5-6 with TRBJ2-1; no clear D gene. V lost 0 bases to trimming and J lost 7 bases, with 2 bases between them. The CDR3 extends over 11 amino acids. Germline V CDR1 and CDR2: SGHDT, YYEEEE. The CDR3 bases are TGTGCCAGCAGCTTGGGGAATGAGCAGTTCTTC. Its protein is CASSLGNEQFF.

This chain links TRBV18 with TRBJ2-5; 9 bases line up with TRBD2. The V segment lost 3 bases and the J segment 3 bases; nucleotides outside the gene matches: 8. Germline V lookup: CDR1 KGHSH, CDR2 LQKENI. The CDR3 sequence is 16 residues long. The CDR3: CASSPTGTSREETQYF. CDR3 in DNA: TGTGCCAGCTCACCGACCGGGACTAGCCGGGAAGAGACCCAGTACTTC.

This sequence joins TRBV5-8 and TRBJ1-5; 9 positions match TRBD1. The CDR3 consists of 16 residues. V shed 4 bases and J 4 bases; nucleotides not matched to a gene: 9. Germline CDR1 reads SGHTS; CDR2 reads YDEGEE. In DNA form, the CDR3 reads TGTGCCAGCAGCCGGCGGACAGGGGCGTTTAATCAGCCCCAGCATTTT. Encoded protein: CASSRRTGAFNQPQHF.

The chain carries TRBV5-5 and TRBJ1-4; no definite D call. CDR3 length: 15 amino acids. The germline V and J ends were trimmed by 7 bases and 0 bases, with 13 bases remaining between them. Germline loops: CDR1 SGHKS, CDR2 YYEKEE (reference sequence). This CDR3 reads CASCFVLTTNEKLFF. DNA for the CDR3: TGTGCCAGCTGTTTTGTACTAACAACTAATGAAAAACTGTTTTTT.